This paragraph reports one T cell receptor beta chain. These data originate in a study of T cell responses to AZD1222 COVID-19 vaccine. The data were produced by immunoSEQ multiplex PCR, yet TCRdb's version contains in-frame clones alone and is incomplete. This sample has 160,000 or so clones, with over 75% found just once. The V gene lost 3 bases and the J gene lost 4 bases, with 10 bases spanning the gap. Germline CDR1 is KGHSH and CDR2 is LQKENI. The CDR3 is 13 amino acids. The V gene is TRBV18, the J gene TRBJ2-7; no clear D. The source of this sequence is an adult in good health. The sequencing here drew on peripheral blood, taken on day 0 of AZD1222 vaccination. The CDR3 is CASSPQLEYEQYF. CDR3 DNA: TGTGCCAGCTCACCGCAGCTAGAGTACGAGCAGTACTTC.